The 7 T cell receptor beta chains below all came from one sample that was sequenced in a study of blood T cell repertoires in COVID-19. Using immunoSEQ multiplex PCR, the repertoire was profiled, and TCRdb retains in-frame clones only, with some absent. The sample records 200,000 to 250,000 clones, 86% being singletons. The specimen sequenced was peripheral blood. Receptor source: a man older than 75 with acute or convalescent COVID-19.

The CDR3, as DNA: TGTGCCAGCAGCCCCAGTGGACAGGGGGGGTATCAGCCCCAGCATTTT. Translation gives CASSPSGQGGYQPQHF. The V gene is TRBV28, the J gene TRBJ1-5; 10 bases agree with TRBD1. The CDR3 sequence is 16 residues long. Germline trimming cut 6 bases from V and 5 bases from J; bases unmatched to any gene: 10. The germline gives CDR1 MDHEN, CDR2 SYDVKM.

The chain carries TRBV3-1 (or the pseudogene TRBV3-2) and TRBJ2-4; D perhaps matches TRBD2 (6 bases). Trimming stripped 2 bases from V and 5 bases from J, with 13 bases between. Per germline, CDR1 LGHDT and CDR2 YNNKEL (reference sequence). This CDR3 comprises 15 residues. The CDR3 reads CASSQQGGNQNIQYF. The DNA of the CDR3 is TGTGCCAGCAGCCAACAGGGAGGTAACCAAAACATTCAGTACTTC.

The chain uses TRBV6-6 and TRBJ1-5; 11 bases are a match to TRBD1. This CDR3 spans 15 amino acids. The J segment lost 6 bases and the V segment lost 6 bases, leaving 7 bases of the junction unmatched. Germline V gene lookup returns CDR1 MNHNY and CDR2 SVGAGI (reference sequence). The CDR3 DNA reads as TGTGCCAGCAGAAGGGACAGGGGGTATGGTCAGCCCCAGCATTTT. Translation: CASRRDRGYGQPQHF.

The V gene is TRBV6-5, the J gene TRBJ2-7, with 8 bases matching TRBD2. Germline loops: CDR1 MNHEY, CDR2 SVGAGI. This CDR3 contains 16 residues. Germline trimming cut 4 bases from V and 0 bases from J; bases unmatched to any gene: 8. Here the CDR3 DNA reads TGTGCCAGCAGTTTCTTGACTAGCGACCTCTCCTACGAGCAGTACTTC. Its protein product is CASSFLTSDLSYEQYF.

The chain joins TRBV5-1 to TRBJ1-4, with TRBD1 matching over 8 bases. CDR3 length equals 15 residues. With 4 bases clipped from V and 6 bases from J, the junction kept 8 bases outside the gene matches. The germline V gene encodes CDR1 SGHRS and CDR2 YFSETQ. CDR3 amino acids: CASSKGDRRDEKLFF. DNA for the CDR3: TGCGCCAGCAGCAAGGGGGACAGGAGGGATGAAAAACTGTTTTTT.

The rearrangement links TRBV28 to TRBJ1-1; 7 bases are shared with TRBD1. This CDR3 comprises 16 residues. CDR1 and CDR2 from the germline V gene are MDHEN and SYDVKM. V gave up 7 bases and J gave up 1 base; unmatched junction bases: 12. CDR3 bases: TGTGCCAGCACCATTCTTGGAGGGGGCCCGAACACTGAAGCTTTCTTT. The encoded protein is CASTILGGGPNTEAFF.

The CDR3 DNA follows: TGTGCCAGTAGTATTGGGACAGGCTTACCTACGAGCTCCTACAATGAGCAGTTCTTC. It translates to CASSIGTGLPTSSYNEQFF. The chain recombines TRBV19 with TRBJ2-1; 8 positions match TRBD1. The CDR3 runs to 19 residues. Germline V gene sequence: CDR1 LNHDA, CDR2 SQIVND (reference sequence). Trimming at V came to 3 bases and at J to 0 bases, leaving 13 bases not matched to a gene.